These 9 T cell receptor beta chains were all obtained from the same sample, sequenced in a study of T cells expressing NK-cell markers. No DNA is given; TCRdb re-called the 5' RACE reads and lists each CDR3 protein once. The sample table includes about half a million distinct CDR3 sequences. The sample taken for sequencing was blood T cells: a sorted CD56 or NKG2C T cell subset, CD4+ or CD8+ T cells, or bulk PBMC T cells (not recorded which). The receptors were sampled from a woman between 50 and 59 years old in good health.

V and J are TRBV5-1 and TRBJ2-3; TCRdb indicates TRBD1, and absent DNA this call remains unverified. This CDR3 comprises 19 residues. Germline V CDR1 and CDR2: SGHRS, YFSETQ. The CDR3 reads CASSPSRRGLDFDTDTQYF.

This chain links TRBV20-1 with TRBJ2-7; TCRdb lists TRBD2, though no DNA is available to test this call. The length of the CDR3 is 11 residues. Germline lookup yields CDR1 DFQATT and CDR2 SNEGSKA (reference sequence). The CDR3 region is CSAAIRSEQYF.

The chain joins TRBV4-2 to TRBJ2-6; absent DNA, TCRdb's TRBD1 call cannot be checked. This CDR3 comprises 18 residues. Germline CDR1 LGHNA, CDR2 YNFKEQ. The CDR3: CASSRGQGRISGANVLTF.

The chain has TRBV5-1 and TRBJ2-7; absent DNA, TCRdb's TRBD1 call cannot be checked. The CDR3 totals 14 residues. Looked up from germline, CDR1 is SGHRS and CDR2 is YFSETQ. The CDR3 is CASSLSGTGGQQYF.

This chain joins TRBV7-2 and TRBJ2-7. CDR3 length: 16 residues. Germline CDR1 is SGHTA and CDR2 is FQGNSA. The CDR3 is CASSLETFWVRNEQYF.

V usage is TRBV30 and J usage is TRBJ1-3. The germline gives CDR1 GTSNPN, CDR2 SVGIG (reference sequence). This CDR3 contains 12 residues. The CDR3 protein is CAWSPAGNTIYF.

This chain links TRBV12-3 or TRBV12-4 with TRBJ1-1; TCRdb's D call of TRBD1 is untestable without DNA. This CDR3 comprises 14 residues. The CDR3 sequence is CASSTLGGGTEAFF.

The chain employs TRBV20-1 and TRBJ2-3; TCRdb's assignment of TRBD2 cannot be checked, as there is no DNA. CDR1 is DFQATT, CDR2 SNEGSKA, per germline (reference sequence). There are 16 residues in the CDR3. The CDR3 here is CSASGAGGPVKDTQYF.

The chain employs TRBV6-5 and TRBJ2-5. This CDR3 has 11 residues. The germline gives CDR1 MNHEY, CDR2 SVGAGI. The CDR3 loop reads CASKERRTQYF.